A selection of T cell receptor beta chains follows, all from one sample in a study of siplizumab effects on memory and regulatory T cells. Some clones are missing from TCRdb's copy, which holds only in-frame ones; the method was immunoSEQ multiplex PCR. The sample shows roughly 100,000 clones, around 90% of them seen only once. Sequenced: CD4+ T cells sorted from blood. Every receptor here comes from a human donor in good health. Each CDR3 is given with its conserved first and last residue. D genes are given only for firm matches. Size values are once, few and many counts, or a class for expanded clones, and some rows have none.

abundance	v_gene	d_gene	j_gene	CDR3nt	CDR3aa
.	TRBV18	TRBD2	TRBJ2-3	TGTGCCAGCTCACTGTTACCCGGGACTAGAAGAGATACGCAGTATTTT	CASSLLPGTRRDTQYF
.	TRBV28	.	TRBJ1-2	TGTGCCAGCAGACAGGGCGGATATGGCTACACCTTC	CASRQGGYGYTF
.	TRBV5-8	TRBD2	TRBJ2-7	TGTGCCAGCAGCTTGATCGGTGGGGACTATGTACACGAGCAGTACTTC	CASSLIGGDYVHEQYF
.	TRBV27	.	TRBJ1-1	TGTGCCAGCAGACAGAGAAACACTGAAGCTTTCTTT	CASRQRNTEAFF
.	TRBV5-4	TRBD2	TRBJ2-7	TGTGCCAGCAGCCCGGAAGCGGGAGGGCCGTTCGAGCAGTACTTC	CASSPEAGGPFEQYF
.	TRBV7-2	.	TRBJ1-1	TGTGCCAGCAGCTTAGGGGACCCGTGGGAGACAGTGAACACTGAAGCTTTCTTT	CASSLGDPWETVNTEAFF
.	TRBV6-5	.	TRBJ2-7	TGTGCCAGCAGTTCACAGGGCTACGAGCAGTACTTC	CASSSQGYEQYF
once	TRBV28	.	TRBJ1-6	TGTGCCAGCATTACTATGCGACAGAGGGAGGCCTATAATTCACCCCTCCACTTT	CASITMRQREAYNSPLHF
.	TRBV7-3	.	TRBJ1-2	TGTGCCAGCAGCCCGAGCGGGGGTTATGGCTATGGCTACACCTTC	CASSPSGGYGYGYTF
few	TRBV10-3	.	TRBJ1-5	TGTGCCATCAGGACCGACTTAACGGGGCCCCAGCATTTT	CAIRTDLTGPQHF
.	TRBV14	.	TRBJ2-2	TGTGCCAGCAGCGCTCAGGGGTTCAGTACCGGGGAGCTGTTTTTT	CASSAQGFSTGELFF
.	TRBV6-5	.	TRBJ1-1	TGTGCCAGCAGTTACTCGACTGGTCTCCTTAACACTGAAGCTTTCTTT	CASSYSTGLLNTEAFF
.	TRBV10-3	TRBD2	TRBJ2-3	TGTGCCATCAGAGGACTAGCAGATACGCAGTATTTT	CAIRGLADTQYF
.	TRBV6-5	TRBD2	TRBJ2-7	TGTGCCAGCCGACTGACTAGCCCACCCTACGAGCAGTACTTC	CASRLTSPPYEQYF
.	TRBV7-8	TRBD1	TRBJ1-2	TGTGCCAGCAGCCCAACAGGGGGGTATGGCTACACCTTC	CASSPTGGYGYTF
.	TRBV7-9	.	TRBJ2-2	TGTGCCAGCAGCCCTGAGAGGGGAAGCGTGTTTTTT	CASSPERGSVFF
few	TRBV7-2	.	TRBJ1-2	TGTGCCAGCAGCTTCTGGATGGGCCTGAGCACCTTC	CASSFWMGLSTF
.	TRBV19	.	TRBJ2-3	TGTGCCAGTAGTACTATGGGGGATACGCAGTATTTT	CASSTMGDTQYF
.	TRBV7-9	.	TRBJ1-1	TGTGCCAGCAGCTCAACCCGAATGAACACTGAAGCTTTCTTT	CASSSTRMNTEAFF
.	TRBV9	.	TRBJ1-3	TGTGCCAGCAGCTCTGGAAACACCATATATTTT	CASSSGNTIYF
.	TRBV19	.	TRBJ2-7	TGTGCCAGTAGCGGGTACTCGGGGCGTCGGTACTTC	CASSGYSGRRYF
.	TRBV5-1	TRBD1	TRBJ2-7	TGCGCCAGCAGCACGCTGGACAGGGGCTACGAGCAGTACTTC	CASSTLDRGYEQYF
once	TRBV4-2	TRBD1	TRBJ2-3	TGTGCCAGCAGCCAAACAACAGGGGATGTGCAGTATTTT	CASSQTTGDVQYF
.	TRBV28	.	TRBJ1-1	TGTGCCAGCAGTTCACCCGGGACGGTGAACACTGAAGCTTTCTTT	CASSSPGTVNTEAFF
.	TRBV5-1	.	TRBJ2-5	TGCGCCAGCAGCTTACCCGGCAGTATCGGGACCCAGTACTTC	CASSLPGSIGTQYF
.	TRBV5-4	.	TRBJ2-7	TGTGCCAGCAGCTTGGAGGGGGATAGGACCTACGAGCAGTACTTC	CASSLEGDRTYEQYF
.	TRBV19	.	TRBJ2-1	TGTGCCAGTAGCAAGAGGGGACCATTTTACAATGAGCAGTTCTTC	CASSKRGPFYNEQFF
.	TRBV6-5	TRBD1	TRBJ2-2	TGTGCCAGCAGGGGACAGGGGCCCACCGGGGAGCTGTTTTTT	CASRGQGPTGELFF
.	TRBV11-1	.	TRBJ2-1	TGTGCCAGCAGTACGGCGAGGGGGTCGGAGCAGTTCTTC	CASSTARGSEQFF
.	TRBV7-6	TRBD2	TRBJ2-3	TGTGCCAGCAGCTCCTCCGGGGGACTAGGTTTTTCTACGCAGTATTTT	CASSSSGGLGFSTQYF
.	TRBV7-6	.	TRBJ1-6	TGTGCCAGCAGCTTAAATCCCCCCGCAGCCGAGGAGGGAAATTCACCCCTCCACTTT	CASSLNPPAAEEGNSPLHF
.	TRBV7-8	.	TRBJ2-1	TGTGCCAGCAGGTTAAGGGACACCTCCTACAATGAGCAGTTCTTC	CASRLRDTSYNEQFF
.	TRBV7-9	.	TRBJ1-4	TGTGCCAGCAGCGATTTAAGAGGGGTTAATGAAAAACTGTTTTTT	CASSDLRGVNEKLFF
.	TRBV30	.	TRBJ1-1	TGTGCCTCCGGTTTAAGGTCTGGGTTGAATGAAGCTTTCTTT	CASGLRSGLNEAFF
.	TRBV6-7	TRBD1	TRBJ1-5	TGTGCCAGCAGTTACCCTCACAGGGGTCCCGAACTTAGCAATCAGCCCCAGCATTTT	CASSYPHRGPELSNQPQHF
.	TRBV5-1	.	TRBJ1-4	TGCGCCAGCAGCCCCCGAACCGGACAGAATGAAAAACTGTTTTTT	CASSPRTGQNEKLFF
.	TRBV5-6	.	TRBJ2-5	TGTGCCAGCAGGAACCAAGAGACCCAGTACTTC	CASRNQETQYF
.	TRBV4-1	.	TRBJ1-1	TGCGCCAGCGCCCTGGGGAATTGGAACACTGAAGCTTTCTTT	CASALGNWNTEAFF
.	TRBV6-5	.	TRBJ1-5	TGTGCCAGCAGTGGGGAGGGCAATCAGCCCCAGCATTTT	CASSGEGNQPQHF
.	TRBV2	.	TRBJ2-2	TGTGCCAGCAGTTCCAACGGTCGGGGCACGGGCGGGGAGCTGTTTTTT	CASSSNGRGTGGELFF
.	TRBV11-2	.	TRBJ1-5	TGTGCCAGCAGCTTGGACGGTAAGAGCAATCAGCCCCAGCATTTT	CASSLDGKSNQPQHF
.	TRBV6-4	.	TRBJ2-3	TGTGCCAGCAGTTTAGGGGATGACACAGATACGCAGTATTTT	CASSLGDDTDTQYF
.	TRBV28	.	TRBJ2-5	TGTGCCAGCAGTTTCTGGGTCTCCAAAGAGACCCAGTACTTC	CASSFWVSKETQYF
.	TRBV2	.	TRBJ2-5	TGTGCCGGCCAGGGGACTTACCAAGAGACCCAGTACTTC	CAGQGTYQETQYF
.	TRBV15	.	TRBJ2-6	TGTGCCACCAGCAGAGATTACTCTGGGGCCAACGTCCTGACTTTC	CATSRDYSGANVLTF
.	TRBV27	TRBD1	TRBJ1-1	TGTGCCAGCAGCCGCGACAGGGGGCGAATGAACACTGAAGCTTTCTTT	CASSRDRGRMNTEAFF
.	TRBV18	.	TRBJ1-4	TGTGCCAGCTCCCCAAACCGTGCAACTAATGAAAAACTGTTTTTT	CASSPNRATNEKLFF
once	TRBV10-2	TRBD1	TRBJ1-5	TGCGCCAGCAGTGGGGGACAGGGCCAGGGCCAGCCCCAGCATTTT	CASSGGQGQGQPQHF
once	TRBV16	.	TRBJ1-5	TGTGCCAGCAGCCAATCAAGGGTTCCGAATCAGCCCCAGCATTTT	CASSQSRVPNQPQHF
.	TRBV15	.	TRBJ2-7	TGTGCCACCAGCAGACAGGGGAACTCCTACGAGCAGTACTTC	CATSRQGNSYEQYF
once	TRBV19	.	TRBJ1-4	TGTGCCAGTAGTAGAATTTTCCCGGAAACTAATGAAAAACTGTTTTTT	CASSRIFPETNEKLFF
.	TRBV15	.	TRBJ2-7	TGTGCCACCAGCAGAGATGGGCAAGCCATAGCGTACTTC	CATSRDGQAIAYF
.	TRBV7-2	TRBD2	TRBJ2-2	TGTGCCAGCAGCTTAACCCCTGCGGGAGCTGCCGGGGAGCTGTTTTTT	CASSLTPAGAAGELFF
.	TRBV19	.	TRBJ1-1	TGTGCCAGTAGTATAGTGGGTCTTACTGAAGCTTTCTTT	CASSIVGLTEAFF
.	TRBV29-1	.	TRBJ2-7	TGCAGCGTCGTCCCTTCACACACCTTCTACGAGCAGTACTTC	CSVVPSHTFYEQYF
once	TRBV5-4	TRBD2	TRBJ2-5	TGTGCCAGCAGCTCAAGACTAGCGGGAGATAGGCGAGAGACCCAGTACTTC	CASSSRLAGDRRETQYF